This record concerns one T cell receptor beta chain sequence. This clone has only a few counts. What antigen it recognizes has not been identified. The input lacks base qualities; no much larger clone sits a single base away. This entry comes from a study of Ad26.COV2.S vaccination and SARS-CoV-2 variants (dated by TCRdb to about 2021). Describing the broader study: Donors in the vaccine arm were drawn from COV1001, a multicentre, randomized, double-blind, placebo-controlled phase I-IIa trial testing Ad26.COV2.S in healthy adults. Dosing of Ad26.COV2.S was intramuscular, at either 5x10^10 or 1x10^11 viral particles, delivered as one shot or as two shots spaced 56 days apart. Sequencing of the TCRbeta repertoire served to evaluate the specificity and breadth of SARS-CoV-2-reactive T cell receptors following Ad26.COV2.S vaccination. The TCR-sequenced set comprised about 32 samples: around 20 Ad26.COV2.S vaccine recipients, 5 placebo recipients and 8 SARS-CoV-2 convalescent individuals. Trial participants were randomized into five groups of five, in which low-dose or high-dose Ad26.COV2.S was given once or twice, or placebo was given on both occasions. Blinding of investigators to trial group allocation was maintained during experiments and outcome assessment. The paper as a whole reports these results and caveats: The study lacked the statistical power to compare responses across vaccine doses or regimens. Vaccine and placebo recipients had comparable non-spike TCR breadth, which fits with the vaccine containing only spike. After vaccination, spike-specific CD8+ and CD4+ T cell responses were reported to show substantial breadth. It was noted by the authors that total T cell responses may have been underestimated by the TCR breadth and depth analyses. Higher spike-specific TCR breadth was observed in Ad26.COV2.S recipients than in placebo recipients (P = 0.0014).

Inclusive of the bounding cysteine and phenylalanine, the CDR3 is 14 residues long. Kept here is only the CDR3 DNA, which spans 42 bases and is read in frame from base 1. Cut back by 4 bases and 1 base, the V and J ends lie 10 bases apart. Via the germline V gene, CDR1 is MNHEY and CDR2 SVGEGT. TCRbeta CDR3 regions were sequenced with the immunoSEQ Assay. After extraction, genomic DNA underwent amplification by bias-controlled multiplex PCR, followed by high-throughput sequencing. On the study's bioinformatics: To quantify the absolute abundance of every unique TCRbeta CDR3 region, sequences were collapsed and filtered. T cell fraction was estimated by normalization of TCRbeta template counts to usable DNA, with usable DNA being measured through amplification of reference genes present in all nucleated cells. Repertoire TCRs were annotated as SARS-CoV-2-specific when V gene, CDR3 amino acid sequence and J gene were exactly matched to a known reactive TCR set. The reference SARS-CoV-2 TCR set came from MIRA and was filtered for enrichment in COVID-19-positive ImmuneCODE repertoires, removing public or cross-reactive TCRs. Based on the MIRA antigens, annotated TCRs were further analysed at the level of specific ORF or position within ORF. Depth was the summed frequency of annotated unique rearrangements, while breadth was defined as annotated unique rearrangements over total unique productive rearrangements. Two-sided Wilcoxon rank-sum tests were used to compare TCR breadth between groups. Not all clones reach the TCRdb copy of this immuneACCESS table, which keeps in-frame sequences only. Checked studies attribute under half of the gap to unresolved V genes and leave the rest unexplained. The DNA gave D and trimming, while V, J and clone size come from that table. Present in this sample are some 290,000 clones, about 86% of which were seen just once. Of the sample, approximately 1.9% falls within the top ten clones.

The treatment or condition label for this specimen denotes: roughly 18 received Ad26.COV2.S at low or high dose, single or two shots; about 5 received placebo; per-sample allocation not given. For vaccine and placebo recipients, repertoires were sequenced using samples collected on day 63 after the first injection. Between 29 July and 7 August 2020, Cohort 1b enrolled fewer than 30 adults aged 18-55 years at one site in Boston, USA. Ad26.COV2.S was a replication-incompetent adenovirus type 26 vector that expressed a prefusion-stabilized SARS-CoV-2 spike protein derived from the original Wuhan strain.

This chain is built from TRBV6-2 or TRBV6-3 and TRBJ1-1; the D gene is possibly TRBD1, with 6 bases matching. The sequence was obtained from a person aged 18 to 65 who received the Ad26.COV2.S COVID-19 vaccine or a placebo. The material sequenced was peripheral blood, taken in a trial of Ad26.COV2.S vaccine versus placebo. The DNA is TGTGCCAGCAGTTTTCAGGGGCGGAACACTGAAGCTTTCTTT. This gives the protein CASSFQGRNTEAFF.